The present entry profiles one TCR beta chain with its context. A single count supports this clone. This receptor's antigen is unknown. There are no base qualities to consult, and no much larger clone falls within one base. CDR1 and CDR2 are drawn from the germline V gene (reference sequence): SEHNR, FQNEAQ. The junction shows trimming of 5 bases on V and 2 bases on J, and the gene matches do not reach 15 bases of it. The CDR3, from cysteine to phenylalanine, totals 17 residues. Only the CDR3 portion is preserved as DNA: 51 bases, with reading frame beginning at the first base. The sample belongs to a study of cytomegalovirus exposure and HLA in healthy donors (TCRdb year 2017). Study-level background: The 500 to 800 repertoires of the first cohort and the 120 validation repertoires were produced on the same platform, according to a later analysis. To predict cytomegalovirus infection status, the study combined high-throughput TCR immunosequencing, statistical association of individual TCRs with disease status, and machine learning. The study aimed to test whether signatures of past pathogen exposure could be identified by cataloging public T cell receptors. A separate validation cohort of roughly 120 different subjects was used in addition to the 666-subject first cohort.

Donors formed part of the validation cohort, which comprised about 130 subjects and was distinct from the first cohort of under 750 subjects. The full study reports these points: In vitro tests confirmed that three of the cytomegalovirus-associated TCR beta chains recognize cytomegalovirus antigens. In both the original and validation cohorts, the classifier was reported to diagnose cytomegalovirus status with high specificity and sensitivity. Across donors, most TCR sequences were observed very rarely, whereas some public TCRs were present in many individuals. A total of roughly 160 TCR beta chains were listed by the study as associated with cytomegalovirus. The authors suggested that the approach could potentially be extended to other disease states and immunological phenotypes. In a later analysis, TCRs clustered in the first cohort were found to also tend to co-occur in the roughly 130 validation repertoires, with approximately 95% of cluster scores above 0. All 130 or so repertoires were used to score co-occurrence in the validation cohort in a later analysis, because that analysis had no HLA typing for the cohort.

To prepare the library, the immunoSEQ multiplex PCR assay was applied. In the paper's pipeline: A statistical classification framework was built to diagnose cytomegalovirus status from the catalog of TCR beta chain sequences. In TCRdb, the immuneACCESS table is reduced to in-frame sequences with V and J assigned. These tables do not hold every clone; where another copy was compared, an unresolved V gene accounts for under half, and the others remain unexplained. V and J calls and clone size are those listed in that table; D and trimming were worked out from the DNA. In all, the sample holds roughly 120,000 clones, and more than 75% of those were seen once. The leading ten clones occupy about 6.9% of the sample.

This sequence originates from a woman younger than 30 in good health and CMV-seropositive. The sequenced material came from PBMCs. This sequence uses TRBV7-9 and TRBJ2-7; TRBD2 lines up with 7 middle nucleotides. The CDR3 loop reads CASSPGWGREDPYEQYF. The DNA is TGTGCCAGCAGCCCCGGTTGGGGACGGGAGGACCCCTACGAGCAGTACTTC. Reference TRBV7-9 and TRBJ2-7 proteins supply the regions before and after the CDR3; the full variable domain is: DTGVSQNPRHKITKRGQNVTFRCDPISEHNRLYWYRQTLGQGPEFLTYFQNEAQLEKSRLLSDRFSAERPKGSFSTLEIQRTEQGDSAMYLCASSPGWGREDPYEQYFGPGTRLTVT.